Presented here are 16 T cell receptor beta chains from one specimen sequenced in a study of shared clonotypes between healthy human individuals. CD45RO negativity and positive selection for CCR7 defined naive CD8 cells, a population that excluded terminally differentiated effector memory CD45RA+ cells. Assay: immunoSEQ multiplex PCR; the TCRdb copy retains only in-frame clones and omits some. The table records approximately 1.9 million clones, just under 95% of them present only once. Sequenced material: naive CD8+ T cells from PBMCs. All receptors come from a man between 18 and 29 years old in good health. Some clones in this sample may be carry-over from other donors' samples.

This sequence joins TRBV11-2 and TRBJ2-1; D possibly corresponds to TRBD2 (6 bases). Germline values: CDR1 SGHAT, CDR2 FQNNGV. Deletions cut 1 base from V and 8 bases from J, with 18 bases between. The CDR3 extends over 16 amino acids. The CDR3 region has the DNA TGTGCCAGCAGCTTAGGCCCGGGACTTACCATCCATGAGCAGTTCTTC. Amino acids: CASSLGPGLTIHEQFF.

Regarding this clone: The same CDR3 is also encoded by other DNA sequences in this sample. The DNA for the CDR3 is TGTGCCAGCAGCCCCGGGACTAGCGGGACAGATACGCAGTATTTT. Protein sequence: CASSPGTSGTDTQYF. The chain has TRBV7-3 and TRBJ2-3, with TRBD2 matching 12 bases. Germline V gene lookup returns CDR1 SGHTA and CDR2 FQGTGA. The CDR3 extends over 15 amino acids. With 5 bases clipped from V and 3 bases from J, the junction kept 3 bases outside the gene matches.

A single count supports this clone. This chain uses TRBV28 with TRBJ2-7; the D is unclear. V lost 8 bases and J lost 4, with 18 bases in between. Looked up from germline, CDR1 is MDHEN and CDR2 is SYDVKM. The CDR3 is made up of 14 amino acids. CDR3 in DNA: TGTGCCAGCTCCGCCCGCCGGAGAATTTACGAGCAGTACTTC. This codes for CASSARRRIYEQYF.

This chain joins TRBV27 and TRBJ1-5; 7 bases align to TRBD1. After removal of 3 bases from V and 5 bases from J, the junction contained 4 bases not matched to a gene. Germline CDR1 is MNHEY and CDR2 is SMNVEV (reference sequence). The CDR3 is 14 amino acids. The DNA for the CDR3 is TGTGCCAGCAGTTTTCGTCAGGGGGATCAGCCCCAGCATTTT. Translating gives CASSFRQGDQPQHF.

Turning to this clone: The same CDR3 can be traced to other DNA sequences in this sample. The CDR3 nucleotides are TGTGCCAGCAGCCCCAGAGTGACTGAAGCTTTCTTT. It translates to CASSPRVTEAFF. This chain uses TRBV7-9 with TRBJ1-1; D call uncertain. CDR3 length: 12 amino acids. Germline V gives CDR1 SEHNR, CDR2 FQNEAQ (reference sequence). V lost 5 bases and J 5 bases, leaving 9 bases between the germline ends.

V usage is TRBV9 and J usage is TRBJ1-2, with D hard to call. Germline CDR1 SGDLS, CDR2 YYNGEE. The CDR3 consists of 15 residues. V dropped 0 bases and J dropped 7 bases, with 16 bases sitting between them. As DNA, the CDR3 is TGTGCCAGCAGCGTAGATGGCAGGTTCTTATCTGGCTACACCTTC. Translation: CASSVDGRFLSGYTF.

This clone showed up just once. The chain combines TRBV6-1 with TRBJ1-5, with 10 bases that match TRBD1. Germline assignment: CDR1 MNHNS and CDR2 SASEGT. V was pared by 7 bases and J by 6 bases, with 6 bases of the junction left unmatched. The CDR3 is made up of 14 amino acids. In DNA form, the CDR3 reads TGTGCCAGCAACCGGGACAGGGGTCCTCAGCCCCAGCATTTT. Its protein product is CASNRDRGPQPQHF.

The CDR3 nucleotides read TGTGCCAGCCTCCACTTAAATCGAGACTACAATGAGCAGTTCTTC. It is translated as CASLHLNRDYNEQFF. This sequence joins TRBV2 and TRBJ2-1, with D unresolved. Trimming removed 8 bases at V and 3 bases at J, with 17 bases between. CDR1 and CDR2 from the germline V gene are SNHLY and FYNNEI. The CDR3 is 15 amino acids. Variable domain in full (rest from reference TRBV2 and TRBJ2-1): EPEVTQTPSHQVTQMGQEVILRCVPISNHLYFYWYRQILGQKVEFLVSFYNNEISEKSEIFDDQFSVERPDGSNFTLKIRSTKLEDSAMYFCASLHLNRDYNEQFFGPGTRLTVL.

This clone came up a few times. The chain employs TRBV29-1 and TRBJ1-1, with D hard to call. CDR3 length equals 9 residues. CDR1 and CDR2 (germline): SQVTM, ANQGSEA. The CDR3 loop is CSAGSEAFF. Written as DNA, the CDR3 is TGCAGTGCCGGCTCTGAAGCTTTCTTT.

The sample holds one count of this clone. This sequence joins TRBV25-1 and TRBJ1-3; D unresolved. The ends were cut back, 3 bases at V and 3 bases at J, with 15 bases in the middle. The CDR3 sequence is 16 residues long. Germline-derived CDR1 and CDR2 are MGHDK and SYGVNS. The CDR3 is CASSDVGRTGGNTIYF. The CDR3 DNA sequence: TGTGCCAGCAGTGACGTGGGCCGTACCGGTGGAAACACCATATATTTT.

CDR3 in DNA: TGTGCCAGTAGTATCGGACTAGAGGGTCTGGGAGATACGCAGTATTTT. Translating it yields CASSIGLEGLGDTQYF. This chain uses TRBV19 with TRBJ2-3; TRBD2 agrees at 7 bases. Germline V gene data show CDR1 as LNHDA and CDR2 as SQIVND (reference sequence). Unmatched junction bases numbered 11, after V lost 3 bases and J lost 5 bases. The CDR3 length is 16 residues.

The rearrangement links TRBV10-3 to TRBJ2-3, with 12 bases aligning to TRBD1. Germline assignment: CDR1 ENHRY and CDR2 SYGVKD. This CDR3 is 15 amino acids long. J gave up 4 bases and V 5 bases, and 4 bases lay outside the gene matches. CDR3: CAISPGQGASDTQYF. The CDR3 bases are TGTGCCATCAGTCCGGGACAGGGGGCATCAGATACGCAGTATTTT.

This sequence joins TRBV2 and TRBJ2-5; 7 bases align to TRBD2. The end of the DNA fits TRBJ2-7 better, so the J call may be wrong. Germline V CDR1 and CDR2: SNHLY, FYNNEI. This CDR3 is 14 amino acids long. The CDR3 sequence: CASSWASGTYEQYF. The CDR3 region has the DNA TGTGCCAGCAGTTGGGCTAGCGGAACCTACGAGCAGTACTTC.

The V call is TRBV2, the J call TRBJ2-7, with 7 bases fitting TRBD2. This CDR3 spans 14 amino acids. Germline loops: CDR1 SNHLY, CDR2 FYNNEI. Losses at the gene ends were 2 bases for V and 5 bases for J; bases not matched to a gene: 6. CDR3 residues: CASSELAVGDEQYF. Written as DNA, the CDR3 is TGTGCCAGCAGTGAACTAGCGGTAGGGGACGAGCAGTACTTC.

The J gene is TRBJ2-2, the V gene TRBV6-1, with D possibly matching TRBD1 (6 bases). Germline V CDR1 and CDR2: MNHNS, SASEGT. CDR3 size: 16 residues. Trimming took off 2 bases at V and 0 bases at J, with 10 bases between the two ends. CDR3 protein: CASSEQAGANTGELFF. For the CDR3, the DNA is TGTGCCAGCAGTGAACAGGCAGGGGCGAACACCGGGGAGCTGTTTTTT.

The genes are TRBV7-6 and TRBJ2-1; 7 bases match TRBD2. Germline values: CDR1 SGHVS, CDR2 FNYEAQ. The CDR3 spans 15 residues. Trimming cost V 4 bases and J 6 bases; bases outside gene matches: 9. The CDR3 sequence is CASSSPRTRGNEQFF. The CDR3 region has the DNA TGTGCCAGCAGCTCTCCCCGGACTAGAGGCAATGAGCAGTTCTTC.